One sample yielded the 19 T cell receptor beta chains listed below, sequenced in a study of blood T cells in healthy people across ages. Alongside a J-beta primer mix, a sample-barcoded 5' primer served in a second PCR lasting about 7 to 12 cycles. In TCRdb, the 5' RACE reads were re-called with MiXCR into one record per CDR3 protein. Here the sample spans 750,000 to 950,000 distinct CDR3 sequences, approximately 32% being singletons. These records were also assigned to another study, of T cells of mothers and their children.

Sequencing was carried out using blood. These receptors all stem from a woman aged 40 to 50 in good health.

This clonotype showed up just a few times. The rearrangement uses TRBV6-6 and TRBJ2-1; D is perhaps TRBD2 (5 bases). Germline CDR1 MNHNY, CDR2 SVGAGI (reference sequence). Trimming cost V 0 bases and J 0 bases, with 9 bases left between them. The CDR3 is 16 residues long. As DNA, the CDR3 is TGTGCCAGCAGTTACTCGGAGGTCAGCTCCTACAATGAGCAGTTCTTC. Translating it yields CASSYSEVSSYNEQFF.

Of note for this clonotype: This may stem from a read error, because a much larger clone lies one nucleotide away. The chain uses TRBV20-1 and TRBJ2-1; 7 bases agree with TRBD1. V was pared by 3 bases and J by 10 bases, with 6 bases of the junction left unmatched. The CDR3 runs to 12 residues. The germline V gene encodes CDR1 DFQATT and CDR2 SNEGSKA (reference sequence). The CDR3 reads CSASRQGSEQFF. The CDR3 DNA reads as TGCAGTGCTAGCAGACAGGGTAGCGAGCAGTTCTTC.

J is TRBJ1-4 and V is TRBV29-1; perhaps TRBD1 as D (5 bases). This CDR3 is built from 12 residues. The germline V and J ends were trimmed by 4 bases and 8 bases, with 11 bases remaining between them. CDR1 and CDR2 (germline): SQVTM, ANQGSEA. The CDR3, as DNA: TGCAGCGTTGTGACAGTTGACGAAAAACTGTTTTTT. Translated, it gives CSVVTVDEKLFF.

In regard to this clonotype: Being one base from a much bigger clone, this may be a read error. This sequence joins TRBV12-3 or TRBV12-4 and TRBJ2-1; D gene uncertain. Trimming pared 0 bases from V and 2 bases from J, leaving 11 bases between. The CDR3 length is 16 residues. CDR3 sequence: CASSLASDGAYNEQFF. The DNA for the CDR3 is TGTGCCAGCAGTTTAGCGAGCGATGGGGCCTACAATGAGCAGTTCTTC.

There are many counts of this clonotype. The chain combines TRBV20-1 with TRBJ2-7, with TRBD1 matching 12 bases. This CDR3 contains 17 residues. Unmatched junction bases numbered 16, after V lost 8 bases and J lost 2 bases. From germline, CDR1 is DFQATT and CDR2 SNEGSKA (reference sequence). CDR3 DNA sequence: TGCAGTACCATGGGGGGACAGGGGGCCTCCAAAGCCTACGAGCAGTACTTC. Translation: CSTMGGQGASKAYEQYF.

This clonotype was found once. This CDR3 is CSAEMGSRPGTQYF. The CDR3 DNA reads as TGCAGCGCCGAAATGGGGTCTAGGCCAGGTACGCAGTATTTT. The chain couples TRBV29-1 to TRBJ2-3, with D unclear. Germline CDR1 and CDR2: SQVTM and ANQGSEA. This CDR3 region has 14 residues. V dropped 7 bases and J dropped 8 bases, with 22 bases sitting between them.

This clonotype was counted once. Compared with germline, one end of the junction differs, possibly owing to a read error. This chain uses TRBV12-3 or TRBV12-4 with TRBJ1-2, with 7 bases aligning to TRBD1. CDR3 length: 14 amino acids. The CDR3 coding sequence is TGTGCCAGCAGTCCCCGACAGGGTCTCTATAGCTACACCTTC. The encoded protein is CASSPRQGLYSYTF.

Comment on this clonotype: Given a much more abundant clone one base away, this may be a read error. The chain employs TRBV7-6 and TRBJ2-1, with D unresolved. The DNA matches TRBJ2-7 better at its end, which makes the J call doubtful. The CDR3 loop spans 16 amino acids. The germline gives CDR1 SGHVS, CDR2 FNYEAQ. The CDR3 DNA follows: TGTGCCAGCAGCTTACCCCTCCGCGCCCGCTACAATGAGCAGTACTTC. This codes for CASSLPLRARYNEQYF.

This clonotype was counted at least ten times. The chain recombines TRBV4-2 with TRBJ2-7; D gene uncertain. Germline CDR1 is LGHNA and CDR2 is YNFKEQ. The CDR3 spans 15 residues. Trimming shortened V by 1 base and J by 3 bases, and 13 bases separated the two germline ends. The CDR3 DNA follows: TGTGCCAGCAGCCAAGGAAGGATATCCATCTACGAGCAGTACTTC. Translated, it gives CASSQGRISIYEQYF.

CDR3 residues: CAISGRGQDTDTQYF. CDR3 nucleotides: TGTGCCATCTCAGGCCGGGGGCAGGACACAGATACGCAGTATTTT. The V gene is TRBV10-3, the J gene TRBJ2-3; the D gene could be TRBD1 or TRBD2 (6 bases each). This CDR3 has 15 residues. V was cut by 8 bases and J by 2 bases, with 17 bases left in between. Germline V gene data show CDR1 as ENHRY and CDR2 as SYGVKD.

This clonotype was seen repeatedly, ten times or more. As DNA, the CDR3 is TGTGCCAGCAGCTACCTGTTGGATACGCAGTATTTT. Protein sequence: CASSYLLDTQYF. The J gene is TRBJ2-3, the V gene TRBV7-2; D uncertain. The CDR3 is made up of 12 amino acids. V was trimmed by 4 bases and J by 6 bases, leaving 8 bases between them. Germline assignment: CDR1 SGHTA and CDR2 FQGNSA.

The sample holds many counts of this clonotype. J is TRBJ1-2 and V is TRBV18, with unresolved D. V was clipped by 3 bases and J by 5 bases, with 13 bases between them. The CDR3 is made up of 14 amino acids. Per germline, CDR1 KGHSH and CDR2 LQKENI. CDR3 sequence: CASSPDGTAYGYTF. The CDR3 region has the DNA TGTGCCAGCTCACCCGACGGCACTGCATATGGCTACACCTTC. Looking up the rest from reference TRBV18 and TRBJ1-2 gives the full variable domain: NAGVMQNPRHLVRRRGQEARLRCSPMKGHSHVYWYRQLPEEGLKFMVYLQKENIIDESGMPKERFSAEFPKEGPSILRIQQVVRGDSAAYFCASSPDGTAYGYTFGSGTRLTVV.

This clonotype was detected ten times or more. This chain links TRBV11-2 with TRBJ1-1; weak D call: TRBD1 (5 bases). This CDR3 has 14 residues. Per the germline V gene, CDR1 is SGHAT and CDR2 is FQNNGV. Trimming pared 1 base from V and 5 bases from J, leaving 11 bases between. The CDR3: CASSLGGKGTEAFF. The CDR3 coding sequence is TGTGCCAGCAGCTTAGGGGGCAAGGGTACTGAAGCTTTCTTT.

The CDR3 sequence is CASSLVAGHTGELFF. In nucleotides, the CDR3 is TGCGCCAGCAGCTTGGTAGCGGGGCACACCGGGGAGCTGTTTTTT. V gene TRBV5-1 combines with J gene TRBJ2-2; 8 nucleotides agree with TRBD2. CDR3 length equals 15 residues. CDR1 and CDR2 from the germline V gene are SGHRS and YFSETQ. V lost 0 bases and J lost 3; bases outside the gene matches: 1.

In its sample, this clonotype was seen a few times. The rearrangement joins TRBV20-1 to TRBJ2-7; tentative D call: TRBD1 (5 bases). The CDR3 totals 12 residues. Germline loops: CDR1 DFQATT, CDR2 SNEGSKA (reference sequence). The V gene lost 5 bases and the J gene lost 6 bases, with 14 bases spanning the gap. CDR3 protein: CSAGTGYLEQYF. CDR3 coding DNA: TGCAGTGCTGGAACAGGTTACCTCGAGCAGTACTTC.

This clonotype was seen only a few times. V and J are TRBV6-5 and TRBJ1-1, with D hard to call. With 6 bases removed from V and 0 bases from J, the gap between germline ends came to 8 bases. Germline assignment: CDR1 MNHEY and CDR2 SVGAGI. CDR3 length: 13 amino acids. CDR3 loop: CASRSTVNTEAFF. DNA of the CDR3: TGTGCCAGCAGGTCGACGGTGAACACTGAAGCTTTCTTT.

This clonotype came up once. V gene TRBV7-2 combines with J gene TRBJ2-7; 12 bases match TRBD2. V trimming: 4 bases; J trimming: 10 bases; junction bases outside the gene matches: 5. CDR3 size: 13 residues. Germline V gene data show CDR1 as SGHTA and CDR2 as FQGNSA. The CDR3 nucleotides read TGTGCCAGCAGCTCCGGACTAGCGGGGTCCCAGTACTTC. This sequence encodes CASSSGLAGSQYF.

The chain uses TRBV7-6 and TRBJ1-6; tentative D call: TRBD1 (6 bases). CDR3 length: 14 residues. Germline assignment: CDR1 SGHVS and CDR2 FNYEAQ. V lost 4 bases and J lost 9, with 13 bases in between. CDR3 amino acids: CASSSKGGGSPLHF. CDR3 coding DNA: TGTGCCAGCAGCTCGAAGGGGGGAGGTTCACCCCTCCACTTT.

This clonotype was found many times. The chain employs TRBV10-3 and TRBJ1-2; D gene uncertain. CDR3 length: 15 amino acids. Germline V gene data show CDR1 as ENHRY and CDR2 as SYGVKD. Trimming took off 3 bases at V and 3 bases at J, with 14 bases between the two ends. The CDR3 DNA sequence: TGTGCCATCAGTGACCCGAGGTCGCGGGACTATGGCTACACCTTC. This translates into CAISDPRSRDYGYTF.